This TCR beta chain was sequenced during a study of shared clonotypes between healthy human individuals. Only in-frame clones appear in the TCRdb table, and some are missing; sequencing was by immunoSEQ multiplex PCR. Among under 1 million clones listed, 80% to 95% were seen once. Note on this clone: In the same sample, other DNA sequences code for this CDR3.

CDR1 is SEHNR, CDR2 FQNEAQ, per germline (reference sequence). Trimming stripped 5 bases from V and 2 bases from J, with 4 bases between. CDR3 size: 11 residues. Terminally differentiated effector memory CD45RA+ cells were excluded by CCR7 positive selection of CD45RO-negative cells. The specimen was naive CD8+ T cells sorted from blood. V gene TRBV7-9 combines with J gene TRBJ2-7; D is unresolved. This TCR came from a man aged 25 to 45 in good health. This chain's CDR3 is CASSVTYEQYF. The CDR3 bases are TGTGCCAGCAGCGTTACCTACGAGCAGTACTTC.